Below, 21 T cell receptor beta chains from the same sample are listed, as sequenced in a study of T cells expressing NK-cell markers. TCRdb re-called the 5' RACE reads, yielding one record per CDR3 amino acid sequence without DNA. Its clone listing holds some 450,000 distinct CDR3 sequences. Sequencing was performed on blood T cells: a sorted CD56 or NKG2C T cell subset, CD4+ or CD8+ T cells, or bulk PBMC T cells (not recorded which). These TCRs come from a woman between 18 and 70 years old in good health.

The chain has TRBV5-4 and TRBJ2-2; TCRdb selects TRBD1, and the lack of DNA leaves this call unchecked. CDR1 is SGHNT, CDR2 YYREEE, per germline (reference sequence). This CDR3 has 14 residues. The CDR3 reads CASRGTPNTGELFF.

The chain recombines TRBV6-2 or TRBV6-3 with TRBJ1-5. This CDR3 has 14 residues. The germline V gene encodes CDR1 MNHEY and CDR2 SVGEGT. CDR3 in amino acids: CASSYSRTNQPQHF.

The genes are TRBV12-3 or TRBV12-4 and TRBJ2-3. The CDR3 sequence is 12 residues long. CDR3 sequence: CASSSILDTQYF.

The chain is built from TRBV6-6 and TRBJ2-1; TCRdb indicates TRBD1, and absent DNA this call remains unverified. The length of the CDR3 is 11 residues. Germline CDR1 and CDR2: MNHNY and SVGAGI (reference sequence). The CDR3 sequence is CASGLRDEQFF.

This chain links TRBV4-3 with TRBJ2-1. The CDR3 consists of 16 residues. Germline V CDR1 and CDR2: LGHNA, YSLEER. The CDR3 sequence is CASSQEVGESYNEQFF.

The chain employs TRBV5-4 and TRBJ2-7; without DNA, the TCRdb call of TRBD1 cannot be checked. The CDR3 contains 15 residues. Per germline, CDR1 SGHNT and CDR2 YYREEE (reference sequence). The CDR3 region is CASSLAPGQSYEQYF.

The genes are TRBV6-5 and TRBJ2-5. The CDR3 runs 15 residues. Germline V gene data show CDR1 as MNHEY and CDR2 as SVGAGI. CDR3 region: CASSYPGGFGETQYF.

The chain has TRBV20-1 and TRBJ1-5. The germline gives CDR1 DFQATT, CDR2 SNEGSKA (reference sequence). CDR3 size: 14 residues. The CDR3 loop is CSARRTQGHQPQHF.

The CDR3 protein is CASSQRTPPGNTIYF. The chain couples TRBV7-2 to TRBJ1-3; the D gene TCRdb calls, TRBD1, cannot be checked with no DNA. Germline lookup yields CDR1 SGHTA and CDR2 FQGNSA. The CDR3 is made up of 15 amino acids. Looking up the rest from reference TRBV7-2 and TRBJ1-3 gives the full variable domain: GAGVSQSPSNKVTEKGKDVELRCDPISGHTALYWYRQSLGQGLEFLIYFQGNSAPDKSGLPSDRFSAERTGGSVSTLTIQRTQQEDSAVYLCASSQRTPPGNTIYFGEGSWLTVV.

This rearrangement joins TRBV7-6 to TRBJ2-1; TCRdb returns TRBD2, unconfirmable since there is no DNA. CDR3 length: 18 amino acids. Per germline, CDR1 SGHVS and CDR2 FNYEAQ. The CDR3 is CASSKVLAGGRAYNEQFF.

The chain combines TRBV7-2 with TRBJ2-5; TCRdb reports TRBD1, a call that lacks DNA to check it against. This CDR3 has 15 amino acids. From germline, CDR1 is SGHTA and CDR2 FQGNSA. CDR3 sequence: CASTPQGQGVKTQYF.

The chain links TRBV5-1 to TRBJ2-2; no DNA is available, so the TRBD1 call from TCRdb remains unchecked. This CDR3 is built from 15 residues. Germline V gene sequence: CDR1 SGHRS, CDR2 YFSETQ. CDR3 residues: CASSPRGVNTGELFF.

This CDR3 reads CSVGAGVTKNIQYF. The chain uses TRBV29-1 and TRBJ2-4; TCRdb picks TRBD1, but there is no DNA to check that call. This CDR3 contains 14 residues. Germline V CDR1 and CDR2: SQVTM, ANQGSEA. The whole variable domain, remainder taken from reference TRBV29-1 and TRBJ2-4, is SAVISQKPSRDICQRGTSLTIQCQVDSQVTMMFWYRQQPGQSLTLIATANQGSEATYESGFVIDKFPISRPNLTFSTLTVSNMSPEDSSIYLCSVGAGVTKNIQYFGAGTRLSVL.

V is TRBV12-3 or TRBV12-4 and J is TRBJ2-6. There are 16 residues in the CDR3. The CDR3 reads CASSLRVSSGANVLTF.

V and J are TRBV4-1 and TRBJ2-1. Germline V CDR1 and CDR2: MGHRA, YSYEKL. The CDR3 covers 14 residues. The chain's CDR3 is CASSQVDRTDEQFF.

The chain has TRBV27 and TRBJ2-7; the D call of TRBD1 rests on TCRdb alone, since no DNA is present to check it. This CDR3 is built from 13 residues. Germline V gene lookup returns CDR1 MNHEY and CDR2 SMNVEV (reference sequence). CDR3: CASSLLGVSEQYF.

The chain is built from TRBV7-2 and TRBJ2-6. The germline V gene has CDR1 SGHTA and CDR2 FQGNSA. This CDR3 region has 14 residues. The CDR3 loop is CASSFQAGANVLTF.

The rearrangement joins TRBV10-1 to TRBJ2-6; checking the TCRdb D call of TRBD1 is not possible without DNA. Germline lookup yields CDR1 WNHNN and CDR2 SYGVQD (reference sequence). The CDR3 extends over 16 amino acids. The CDR3 region is CASSERDRAGANVLTF.

J is TRBJ2-3 and V is TRBV30. CDR3 length: 14 amino acids. The germline CDR1 and CDR2 sequences are GTSNPN and SVGIG (reference sequence). The CDR3 sequence: CAWSIGAGTDTQYF.

This rearrangement joins TRBV12-3 or TRBV12-4 to TRBJ1-2. The CDR3 covers 15 residues. The CDR3 is CASTQPALANYGYTF.

The rearrangement joins TRBV20-1 to TRBJ1-2. CDR1 is DFQATT, CDR2 SNEGSKA, per germline (reference sequence). The CDR3 is 13 amino acids. The CDR3 is CSAIAGWSYGYTF.